The clone carrying this T cell receptor beta chain was seen a few times. The antigen is undetermined. The CDR3 loop spans 15 amino acids. V lost 0 bases to trimming and J lost 2 bases, with 12 bases between them. CDR1 GTSNPN and CDR2 SVGIG come from the germline V gene (reference sequence). The data originate from a study of T-cell reconstitution after alpha-beta-depleted transplantation in children. Study-wide results and limits: Reportedly, alpha-beta T cells present about two months post-transplant originated from several hundred expanded clones of graft origin. Diversity of TCRbeta at day 60 was high in some patients, arising from surviving recipient T cells and thymic progenitors. T-cell counts and diversity were attributed mostly to newly produced T cells one year after transplant.

Preparation of the TCRbeta library involved a method that used unique molecular identifiers. Via MiXCR, TCRdb re-called the PCR reads, giving one row per CDR3 protein. Of about 980,000 distinct CDR3 sequences detected, 25% to 35% appear once; the ten largest clones hold over 25%. The V call is TRBV30, the J call TRBJ2-3; D may be TRBD1 (6 bases). Sequencing was performed on PBMCs, mostly from graft donor cells, taken 360 days after TCRalphabeta/CD19-depleted stem cell transplant. The clonotype comes from a boy in the first two years of life who had a stem cell transplant for SCID, so the T cells may come from the graft donor. The DNA for the CDR3 is TGTGCCTGGAGTGTAGGGCAGGGGTCCACAGATACGCAGTATTTT. Its translation is CAWSVGQGSTDTQYF.